The rows below give T cell receptor beta chains drawn from one sample of a study of HIV-infected patients and healthy controls. TCRdb used MiXCR to reprocess the 5' RACE reads, holding one entry per CDR3 protein. The profile covers 15,000 to 20,000 distinct CDR3 sequences, with approximately 9% appearing a single time and 2.6% taken by the ten largest. The sample consisted of blood. These receptor sequences come from an adult in good health. The CDR3 runs from the conserved cysteine through the conserved F or W. D genes are given only for firm matches. Clone size is stated in some rows and not others, as once, few, many or a class when expanded.

j_call,d_call,clone_size,v_call,cdr3_aa,cdr3_nt
TRBJ2-7,-,medium-sized,TRBV20-1,CSARVRATAYEQYF,TGCAGTGCTAGAGTGCGGGCCACCGCCTACGAGCAGTACTTC
TRBJ1-5,-,-,TRBV15,CATSLAAGNNQPQHF,TGTGCCACCAGCTTAGCGGCGGGGAACAATCAGCCCCAGCATTTT
TRBJ2-7,-,medium-sized,TRBV7-6,CASSLAGGEQYF,TGTGCCAGCAGCTTAGCGGGAGGCGAGCAGTACTTC
TRBJ1-5,TRBD1,many,TRBV12-3/TRBV12-4,CASSLYGTGVGQPQHF,TGTGCCAGCAGTTTGTATGGGACAGGGGTTGGTCAGCCCCAGCATTTT
TRBJ1-2,TRBD1,many,TRBV29-1,CSVDSGQGLYGYTF,TGCAGCGTTGATTCTGGACAGGGTCTTTATGGCTACACCTTC
TRBJ2-6,TRBD2,medium-sized,TRBV5-4,CASSLGPSGGAGANVLTF,TGTGCCAGCAGCTTGGGTCCTAGCGGGGGGGCTGGGGCCAACGTCCTGACTTTC
TRBJ2-5,TRBD2,few,TRBV28,CASSLPLAGEETQYF,TGTGCCAGCAGTTTACCCTTAGCGGGGGAAGAGACCCAGTACTTC
TRBJ1-2,-,-,TRBV19,CASSPAGVASQNYGYTF,TGTGCCAGTAGTCCGGCGGGGGTTGCAAGTCAAAACTATGGCTACACCTTC
TRBJ1-1,-,medium-sized,TRBV20-1,CSARDARFGRQEAFF,TGCAGTGCTAGAGATGCGAGGTTCGGACGCCAAGAAGCTTTCTTT
TRBJ2-7,TRBD2,many,TRBV28,CASTLWGSTSGINEQYF,TGTGCCAGCACCCTATGGGGATCGACTAGCGGGATCAACGAGCAGTACTTC
TRBJ2-1,-,many,TRBV6-5,CASSYSGTEQFF,TGTGCCAGCAGTTACTCGGGGACTGAGCAGTTCTTC
TRBJ2-7,TRBD1,-,TRBV11-1,CASSSKQGAGEQYF,TGTGCCAGCAGCTCGAAACAGGGGGCAGGCGAGCAGTACTTC
TRBJ2-7,-,medium-sized,TRBV28,CASKQSSGETYEQYF,TGTGCCAGTAAACAGTCTAGTGGCGAGACCTACGAGCAGTACTTC
TRBJ2-3,TRBD2,-,TRBV4-2,CASSQGTSGASSTDTQYF,TGTGCCAGCAGCCAAGGGACTAGCGGGGCCAGTAGCACAGATACGCAGTATTTT
TRBJ2-2,-,many,TRBV6-4,CASSERDTGELFF,TGTGCCAGCAGTGAACGGGACACCGGGGAGCTGTTTTTT
TRBJ1-1,-,many,TRBV6-5,CASRWDTEAFF,TGTGCCAGCAGATGGGACACTGAAGCTTTCTTT
TRBJ2-7,TRBD1,many,TRBV6-2/TRBV6-3,CASSPGTAYEQYF,TGTGCCAGCAGCCCCGGGACAGCCTACGAGCAGTACTTC
TRBJ2-3,TRBD2,few,TRBV4-3,CASSHNGGGADTQYF,TGCGCCAGCAGCCATAATGGGGGAGGGGCGGATACGCAGTATTTT
TRBJ2-5,TRBD2,many,TRBV14,CASSQLLPGTSDQETQYF,TGTGCCAGCAGCCAATTACTCCCCGGGACTAGCGACCAAGAGACCCAGTACTTC
TRBJ2-2,TRBD2,many,TRBV7-2,CASSLVPTSGGGNTGELFF,TGTGCCAGCAGCTTAGTCCCAACTAGCGGGGGGGGGAACACCGGGGAGCTGTTTTTT
TRBJ2-2,TRBD1,-,TRBV10-3,CAITPGQGTTGELFF,TGTGCCATCACCCCGGGACAGGGGACTACCGGGGAGCTGTTTTTT
TRBJ2-5,-,many,TRBV7-3,CASSLNAGRETQYF,TGTGCCAGCAGCTTAAATGCGGGGAGAGAGACCCAGTACTTC
TRBJ1-4,-,medium-sized,TRBV29-1,CSVEVGREKLFF,TGCAGCGTTGAGGTTGGTCGGGAAAAACTGTTTTTT
TRBJ1-2,TRBD1,few,TRBV29-1,CSVVLSGQEGYGYTF,TGCAGCGTTGTATTAAGCGGACAGGAAGGCTATGGCTACACCTTC
TRBJ1-2,TRBD1,many,TRBV3-1,CASSPGPTGDHYGYTF,TGTGCCAGCAGCCCCGGACCTACAGGGGACCACTATGGCTACACCTTC
TRBJ2-5,TRBD1,medium-sized,TRBV11-2,CASSPRDWDRGDGLETQYF,TGTGCCAGCAGCCCAAGAGATTGGGACAGGGGGGATGGTTTGGAGACCCAGTACTTC
TRBJ2-1,TRBD1,medium-sized,TRBV9,CASSLGGQGNEQFF,TGTGCCAGCAGCCTAGGGGGACAGGGCAATGAGCAGTTCTTC
TRBJ1-2,TRBD1,many,TRBV7-9,CASRGQGRDYGYTF,TGTGCCAGCAGGGGACAGGGGCGGGACTATGGCTACACCTTC
TRBJ2-3,TRBD1,many,TRBV5-1,CASSRSGDRGTDTQYF,TGCGCCAGCAGCCGTTCCGGGGACAGGGGTACAGATACGCAGTATTTT
TRBJ1-5,-,medium-sized,TRBV6-5,CASTPGGNQPQHF,TGTGCCAGCACGCCCGGTGGCAATCAGCCCCAGCATTTT
TRBJ2-1,TRBD2,few,TRBV7-2,CASRLGLANEQFF,TGTGCCAGCAGACTAGGACTAGCCAATGAGCAGTTCTTC
TRBJ2-1,-,-,TRBV20-1,CSARVLQGNEQFF,TGCAGTGCTAGAGTGTTGCAGGGTAATGAGCAGTTCTTC
TRBJ2-3,TRBD1,many,TRBV27,CASSFFGTDRRTDTQYF,TGTGCCAGCAGTTTTTTTGGGACGGACAGGAGAACAGATACGCAGTATTTT
TRBJ1-1,-,few,TRBV20-1,CSASPIVGYTEAFF,TGCAGTGCTAGTCCCATCGTGGGTTACACTGAAGCTTTCTTT
TRBJ2-7,-,many,TRBV20-1,CSAPTVNSYEQYF,TGCAGTGCTCCTACAGTGAACTCCTACGAGCAGTACTTC
TRBJ2-5,TRBD1,many,TRBV11-2,CASSPFWTGSQETQYF,TGTGCCAGCAGCCCATTTTGGACAGGGAGCCAAGAGACCCAGTACTTC
TRBJ2-3,-,many,TRBV12-3/TRBV12-4,CASKLRDRSTQYF,TGTGCCAGCAAACTCCGCGACCGCTCTACGCAGTATTTT
TRBJ2-2,TRBD1,few,TRBV7-9,CASGTGTGAQTNTGELFF,TGTGCCAGCGGCACCGGGACAGGAGCTCAAACGAACACCGGGGAGCTGTTTTTT
TRBJ2-3,-,few,TRBV5-6,CASSLAEGTDTQYF,TGTGCCAGCAGCTTGGCGGAGGGCACAGATACGCAGTATTTT
TRBJ2-1,-,many,TRBV7-9,CASSFDRPQQFF,TGTGCCAGCAGCTTCGACAGGCCTCAGCAGTTCTTC
TRBJ1-1,-,many,TRBV29-1,CSVEPGNTEAFF,TGCAGCGTTGAGCCAGGGAACACTGAAGCTTTCTTT
TRBJ2-7,-,many,TRBV3-1,CEARRDEQYF,TGTGAGGCACGCAGGGACGAGCAGTACTTC
TRBJ2-5,-,many,TRBV12-3/TRBV12-4,CASSFAGQETQYF,TGTGCCAGCAGTTTCGCCGGACAAGAGACCCAGTACTTC
TRBJ1-1,-,many,TRBV2,CASSEADSRVSMNTEAFF,TGTGCCAGCAGTGAAGCGGACAGTCGGGTCTCCATGAACACTGAAGCTTTCTTT
TRBJ1-2,-,many,TRBV5-5,CASSLGQNYGYTF,TGTGCCAGCAGCTTGGGCCAGAACTATGGCTACACCTTC
TRBJ2-7,TRBD2,many,TRBV4-2,CASSQERASGRAISYEQYF,TGTGCCAGCAGCCAAGAAAGAGCTAGCGGGAGGGCCATTAGCTACGAGCAGTACTTC
TRBJ1-1,-,-,TRBV27,CATWSLRSTEAFF,TGTGCCACCTGGAGTTTGAGGAGCACTGAAGCTTTCTTT
TRBJ2-1,-,few,TRBV14,CASSQEEGYEQFF,TGTGCCAGCAGCCAAGAGGAGGGGTATGAGCAGTTCTTC
TRBJ2-3,-,-,TRBV6-6,CASSRLLHSSTDTQYF,TGTGCCAGCAGTCGATTACTTCATTCTAGCACAGATACGCAGTATTTT
TRBJ1-5,-,many,TRBV6-2/TRBV6-3,CASSYFWTAPPQGYSNQPQHF,TGTGCCAGCAGTTACTTCTGGACAGCTCCCCCGCAGGGTTATAGCAATCAGCCCCAGCATTTT